A selection of T cell receptor beta chains follows, all from one sample in a study of cytomegalovirus exposure and HLA in healthy donors. The method was immunoSEQ multiplex PCR; TCRdb's version includes in-frame clones alone and lacks a portion of them. The top ten hold 1.6% of the sample, which has 150,000 or so clones, roughly 76% seen once. The specimen was PBMCs. All receptors derive from a female donor in good health and CMV-seronegative. Each CDR3 is given with its conserved first and last residue. The D gene is left open where the match is weak. Clone sizes are given selectively: once, few, many, or a class where the clone is expanded.

D gene,clone size,J gene,V gene,CDR3 DNA,CDR3 protein
NA,NA,TRBJ2-7,TRBV19,TGTGCCAGTAGTATAGATCTGACAGGTTCGTCCTACGAGCAGTACTTC,CASSIDLTGSSYEQYF
TRBD1,NA,TRBJ2-7,TRBV19,TGTGCCAGTAGTAAGACAGGGACCTACGAGCAGTACTTC,CASSKTGTYEQYF
TRBD1,NA,TRBJ1-4,TRBV11-3,TGTGCCAGCAGCTTAGCCGAAGGACAGGGCATGTTTTTT,CASSLAEGQGMFF
TRBD2,NA,TRBJ2-5,TRBV7-9,TGTGCCAGCAGCACGGGGACTAGCGGCGCCCAAGAGACCCAGTACTTC,CASSTGTSGAQETQYF
NA,NA,TRBJ2-7,TRBV7-2,TGTGCCAGCAGCTTGCAGGGGATAGCGAGCGAGCAGTGCTTC,CASSLQGIASEQCF
TRBD1,NA,TRBJ2-7,TRBV5-3,TGTGCCAGAAGCTTTTCCGGGACAGGGAATATCCACGAGCAGTACTTC,CARSFSGTGNIHEQYF
NA,NA,TRBJ2-5,TRBV18,TGTGCCAGCTCACCATATGATGGCCAGGCAATGCAGACCCAGTACTTC,CASSPYDGQAMQTQYF
NA,few,TRBJ1-1,TRBV9,TGTGCCAGCAGCGTCGGACATGCGAACACTGAAGCTTTCTTT,CASSVGHANTEAFF
NA,NA,TRBJ1-3,TRBV30,TGTGCCTGGAGAGGACACCTCTCTGGAAACACCATATATTTT,CAWRGHLSGNTIYF
NA,few,TRBJ2-7,TRBV6-5,TGTGCCACCCTTACAGGGATCCACGAGCAGTACTTC,CATLTGIHEQYF
NA,NA,TRBJ1-2,TRBV6-1,TGTGCCAGCAGTGGACTACGACAGGCTACTGATTCCTACTATGGCTACACCTTC,CASSGLRQATDSYYGYTF
NA,NA,TRBJ2-7,TRBV28,TGTGCCAGCAGTCCCCGGTTGGAGTACGAGCAGTACTTC,CASSPRLEYEQYF
NA,few,TRBJ1-1,TRBV27,TGTGCCAGCAGTTTATACAGTATGAACACTGAAGCTTTCTTT,CASSLYSMNTEAFF
NA,NA,TRBJ1-5,TRBV7-2,TGTGCCAGCAGCTTAAGGAGGGGAGGCCAGCCCCAGCATTTT,CASSLRRGGQPQHF
TRBD2,NA,TRBJ2-3,TRBV27,TGTGCCAGCAAAACCGGGACTAGCGGTTCTACGCAGTATTTT,CASKTGTSGSTQYF
NA,NA,TRBJ1-2,TRBV28,TGTGCCAGCAGTTTTAGTCTTAACTATGGCTACACCTTC,CASSFSLNYGYTF
NA,NA,TRBJ1-3,TRBV10-3,TGTGCCATCCTTCTCGAGGGGGGGCAGGGGCTTTCCTCTGGAAACACCATATATTTT,CAILLEGGQGLSSGNTIYF
NA,NA,TRBJ2-7,TRBV19,TGTGCCAGTAGTCCCTCTCCAAGTCAGGGCAAGGGGGCCTACGAGCAGTACTTC,CASSPSPSQGKGAYEQYF
NA,NA,TRBJ2-3,TRBV7-2,TGTGCCAGCAGCCTCTCCGGGGATACGCAGTATTTT,CASSLSGDTQYF
TRBD1,NA,TRBJ1-5,TRBV10-2,TGCGCCAGCAGTGCGGCTATCGGGCAGGGGGATCAGCCCCAGCATTTT,CASSAAIGQGDQPQHF
TRBD1,once,TRBJ2-1,TRBV7-3,TGTGCCAGCAGCCTCGGGACAGGGATTAACAATGAGCAGTTCTTC,CASSLGTGINNEQFF
NA,once,TRBJ1-2,TRBV14,TGTGCCAGCAGCCCGCAGGGGAGGGCCTATGGCTACACCTTC,CASSPQGRAYGYTF
NA,NA,TRBJ2-7,TRBV7-9,TGTGCCAGCACCCCGTCCGGCTACGAGCAGTACTTC,CASTPSGYEQYF
TRBD2,NA,TRBJ2-1,TRBV10-1,TGCGCCAGCAGTATTAGCGGGTCCTCCGGGGAATTCTTC,CASSISGSSGEFF
NA,few,TRBJ1-3,TRBV11-2,TGTGCCAGCAGCTCCCTCAGGTCGGTCGGAAACACCATATATTTT,CASSSLRSVGNTIYF
TRBD1,NA,TRBJ2-1,TRBV5-1,TGCGCCAGCAGCTTGGTCCCCTCAGGGGGTGGAACCTACAATGAGCAGTTCTTC,CASSLVPSGGGTYNEQFF
NA,NA,TRBJ2-3,TRBV29-1,TGCAGCGTCGCAATGACTTCTCGTCTGCGGTACACAGATACGCAGTATTTT,CSVAMTSRLRYTDTQYF
TRBD1,NA,TRBJ1-1,TRBV28,TGTGCCAGCAGCTGGGGACAGGGGTCCACTGAAGCTTTCTTT,CASSWGQGSTEAFF
NA,NA,TRBJ2-5,TRBV19,TGTGCCAGTAGTATAGTGGGGCAGGGTGAAGAGACCCAGTACTTC,CASSIVGQGEETQYF
NA,NA,TRBJ1-6,TRBV5-1,TGCGCCAGCAGCTTGGAGGGGGTAAGCAATTCACCCCTCCACTTT,CASSLEGVSNSPLHF
TRBD1,NA,TRBJ2-7,TRBV7-2,TGTGCCAGCAGCTTCCGGGACAGGGCGGGCGAGCAGTACTTC,CASSFRDRAGEQYF
NA,NA,TRBJ2-7,TRBV6-6,TGTGCCAGCAGTTATACAAGGGGGTTGTACGAGCAGTACTTC,CASSYTRGLYEQYF
TRBD2,once,TRBJ2-1,TRBV5-1,TGCGCCAGCAGTATTAGGCTAGCGGGAGCTGAGAATGAGCAGTTCTTC,CASSIRLAGAENEQFF
NA,NA,TRBJ2-7,TRBV11-3,TGTGCCAGCAGCACACAGGGACCCGAGCAGTACTTC,CASSTQGPEQYF
TRBD1,NA,TRBJ1-1,TRBV7-2,TGTGCCAGCAGCTTACCCGACAGGGTGAACACTGAAGCTTTCTTT,CASSLPDRVNTEAFF
TRBD1,NA,TRBJ1-3,TRBV5-6,TGTGCCAGCAGCTTATACAGGGGGCGTATTGGAAACACCATATATTTT,CASSLYRGRIGNTIYF